A single sample is the source of the 18 T cell receptor beta chains below, sequenced in a study of T cells in Graves' hyperthyroidism and ophthalmopathy. Amplification of TCR beta CDR3 regions used RNA as the template. HTBI primers were employed in a first-round RT-PCR of the TCR CDR3. MiXCR was run by TCRdb on the multiplex PCR reads, yielding one entry per CDR3 protein. The data show approximately 590,000 distinct CDR3 sequences, 15% to 17% seen once. Sequencing was performed on blood. Receptors originate from a woman under 40 with Graves' hyperthyroidism.

J is TRBJ2-2 and V is TRBV10-3; D is unresolved. CDR1 ENHRY and CDR2 SYGVKD come from the germline V gene. This CDR3 region has 13 residues. V shed 6 bases and J shed 1 base, with 6 bases lying between them. CDR3 amino acids: CAIRLGNTGELFF. As DNA, the CDR3 is TGTGCCATCAGACTTGGGAACACCGGGGAGCTGTTTTTT.

This clonotype came up many times. The chain joins TRBV28 to TRBJ1-5; 10 bases match TRBD1. This CDR3 is built from 14 residues. Germline CDR1 MDHEN, CDR2 SYDVKM. After removal of 6 bases from V and 10 bases from J, the junction contained 9 bases not matched to a gene. The CDR3 sequence: CASRGQGTVDPQHF. Written as DNA, the CDR3 is TGTGCCAGCAGGGGACAGGGGACGGTCGATCCCCAGCATTTT.

In this sample, this clonotype turned up a few times. The chain links TRBV6-2 or TRBV6-3 to TRBJ2-7, with 9 bases matching TRBD1. The germline gives CDR1 MNHEY, CDR2 SVGEGT. This CDR3 region has 13 residues. V lost 8 bases to trimming and J lost 5 bases; unmatched junction nucleotides: 7. The CDR3 DNA reads TGTGCCAGCCGCCCGGGACAGGGAAACGAGCAGTACTTC. Its protein is CASRPGQGNEQYF.

This clonotype showed up many times. This chain uses TRBV11-2 with TRBJ2-7, with 8 bases aligning to TRBD2. The germline gives CDR1 SGHAT, CDR2 FQNNGV. This CDR3 is 16 amino acids long. V lost 5 bases and J lost 2; bases outside the gene matches: 11. The CDR3 nucleotides read TGTGCCAGCAGCCCTGTGCGTAGCGGGGTGACCTACGAGCAGTACTTC. Encoded protein: CASSPVRSGVTYEQYF. Drawing the rest from reference TRBV11-2 and TRBJ2-7, the complete variable domain is EAGVAQSPRYKIIEKRQSVAFWCNPISGHATLYWYQQILGQGPKLLIQFQNNGVVDDSQLPKDRFSAERLKGVDSTLKIQPAKLEDSAVYLCASSPVRSGVTYEQYFGPGTRLTVT.

In this sample, this clonotype turned up many times. This chain connects TRBV27 to TRBJ2-7, with no clear D. V was pared by 2 bases and J by 2 bases, with 10 bases between. Germline CDR1 is MNHEY and CDR2 is SMNVEV (reference sequence). The CDR3 is 14 amino acids. The CDR3, as DNA: TGTGCCAGCAGTTTAGGAGCACCTCCCTACGAGCAGTACTTC. It yields the protein CASSLGAPPYEQYF.

The chain employs TRBV4-3 and TRBJ2-4; TRBD2 agrees at 7 bases. Germline V lookup: CDR1 LGHNA, CDR2 YSLEER. After removal of 0 bases from V and 1 base from J, the junction contained 9 bases not matched to a gene. The CDR3 has 18 residues. CDR3 in amino acids: CASSQDARAGRAKNIQYF. The CDR3 DNA reads as TGCGCCAGCAGCCAAGATGCTCGAGCGGGAAGGGCCAAAAACATTCAGTACTTC.

The table lists this clonotype with many counts. This chain links TRBV11-2 with TRBJ2-1; possibly TRBD1 or TRBD2 for D (5 bases each). V was cut by 0 bases and J by 5 bases, with 8 bases left in between. Germline assignment: CDR1 SGHAT and CDR2 FQNNGV. The CDR3 contains 14 residues. In DNA form, the CDR3 reads TGTGCCAGCAGCTTAGATCGGGGACACAATGAGCAGTTCTTC. Residues: CASSLDRGHNEQFF.

This clonotype has ten or more counts. The CDR3 nucleotides are TGTGCCAGCAGTTACCAAGGACTAGCGGGAGGCCCCTCCTACGAGCAGTACTTC. Protein: CASSYQGLAGGPSYEQYF. The gene calls are TRBV6-5 and TRBJ2-7; TRBD2 agrees at 14 bases. Germline CDR1 reads MNHEY; CDR2 reads SVGAGI. The CDR3 extends over 18 amino acids. The V and J ends lost 2 bases and 0 bases, in that order; junction bases with no gene match: 6.

This clonotype was recorded many times. The chain uses TRBV24-1 and TRBJ2-3, with 9 bases matching TRBD2. The germline gives CDR1 KGHDR, CDR2 SFDVKD. The junction had 10 bases not matched to a gene; V was cut back by 4 bases and J by 3 bases. This CDR3 has 17 residues. CDR3 sequence (DNA): TGTGCCACCAGTGACCCAACTAGCGGGCGCCTTACAGATACGCAGTATTTT. Amino acid sequence: CATSDPTSGRLTDTQYF.

In this sample, this clonotype turned up many times. This chain joins TRBV12-3 or TRBV12-4 and TRBJ1-4, with no clear D. The CDR3 runs 14 residues. V was shortened by 2 bases and J by 0 bases, with 4 bases between the two germline ends. As DNA, the CDR3 is TGTGCCAGCAGTTTAAGTTCAACTAATGAAAAACTGTTTTTT. Its protein product is CASSLSSTNEKLFF.

This clonotype was found a few times. This chain uses TRBV20-1 with TRBJ1-6, with D unresolved. The CDR3 covers 14 residues. Germline V gene data show CDR1 as DFQATT and CDR2 as SNEGSKA (reference sequence). The CDR3 coding sequence is TGCAGCGTCTCACGCGGGGATATGGAGTCCCCCCTCCACTTT. This translates into CSVSRGDMESPLHF.

The V gene is TRBV20-1, the J gene TRBJ2-2; the D gene is possibly TRBD1 (5 bases). Trimming cost V 1 base and J 6 bases, with 12 bases left between them. The CDR3 spans 14 residues. Germline lookup yields CDR1 DFQATT and CDR2 SNEGSKA (reference sequence). CDR3 residues: CSARVPEGAGELFF. In DNA, the CDR3 is TGCAGTGCTAGAGTTCCAGAAGGGGCCGGGGAGCTGTTTTTT.

This clonotype was seen many times. The chain joins TRBV28 to TRBJ2-7; no clear D. The CDR3 covers 13 residues. Looked up from germline, CDR1 is MDHEN and CDR2 is SYDVKM. Trimming shortened V by 4 bases and J by 4 bases, and 11 bases separated the two germline ends. The CDR3 DNA reads as TGTGCCAGCAGTTCCCTCGATCGGTACGAGCAGTACTTC. It yields the protein CASSSLDRYEQYF.

This clonotype was observed many times. The CDR3 region is CASSYSIIGQETQYF. CDR3 DNA sequence: TGTGCCAGCAGTTACTCGATTATCGGACAAGAGACCCAGTACTTC. V and J are TRBV6-5 and TRBJ2-5; D gene unclear. V was pared by 0 bases and J by 2 bases, with 10 bases between. The CDR3 totals 15 residues. Per germline, CDR1 MNHEY and CDR2 SVGAGI.

Of note for this clonotype: A read error may account for a junction end that differs from germline. V is TRBV20-1 and J is TRBJ2-2; D is tentatively TRBD1 or TRBD2 (5 bases each). There are 14 residues in the CDR3. In germline, CDR1 is DFQATT, CDR2 SNEGSKA (reference sequence). The CDR3 DNA sequence: TGCAGTGCTAGTGCTACAGGACAAACCGGGAAGCTGTTTTTT. This encodes CSASATGQTGKLFF.

The rearrangement links TRBV6-1 to TRBJ2-3; the match to TRBD2 covers 13 bases. The trim removed 10 bases at V and 6 bases at J, leaving 7 bases unmatched. The V gene's germline CDR1 is MNHNS and CDR2 SASEGT. The CDR3 consists of 14 residues. In DNA, the CDR3 is TGTGCCACACTAGCGGGAGGGCCTGGTGATACGCAGTATTTT. The encoded protein is CATLAGGPGDTQYF.

The gene calls are TRBV28 and TRBJ2-5, with D tentatively TRBD1 (6 bases). Deletions cut 3 bases from V and 8 bases from J, with 16 bases between. The CDR3 consists of 14 residues. The germline gives CDR1 MDHEN, CDR2 SYDVKM. CDR3: CASSFPDRRPTQYF. CDR3 DNA sequence: TGTGCCAGCAGTTTCCCGGACAGACGCCCAACCCAGTACTTC.

The J gene is TRBJ1-4, the V gene TRBV5-6; 10 bases are a match to TRBD1. This CDR3 has 15 amino acids. J gave up 8 bases and V 0 bases, and 4 bases lay outside the gene matches. Germline CDR1 and CDR2: SGHDT and YYEEEE. The CDR3 is CASSLAGTGVEKLFF. The DNA for the CDR3 is TGTGCCAGCAGCTTGGCCGGGACAGGGGTCGAAAAACTGTTTTTT.